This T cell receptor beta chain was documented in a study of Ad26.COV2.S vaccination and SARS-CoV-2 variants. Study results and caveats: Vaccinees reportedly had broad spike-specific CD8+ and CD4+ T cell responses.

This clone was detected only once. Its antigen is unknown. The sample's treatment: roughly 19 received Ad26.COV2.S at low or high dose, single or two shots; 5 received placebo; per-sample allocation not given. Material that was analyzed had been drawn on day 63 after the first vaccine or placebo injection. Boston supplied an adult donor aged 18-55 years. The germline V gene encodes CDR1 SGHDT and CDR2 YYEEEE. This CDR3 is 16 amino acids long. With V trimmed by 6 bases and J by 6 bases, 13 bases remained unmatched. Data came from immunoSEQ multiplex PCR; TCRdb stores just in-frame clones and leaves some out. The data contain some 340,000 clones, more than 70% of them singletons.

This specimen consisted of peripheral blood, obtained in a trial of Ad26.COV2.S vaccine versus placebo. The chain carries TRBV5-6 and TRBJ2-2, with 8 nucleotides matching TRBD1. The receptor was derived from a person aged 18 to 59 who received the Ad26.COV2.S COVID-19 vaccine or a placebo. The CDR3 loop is CASNVGQGIFPGELFF. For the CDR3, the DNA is TGTGCCAGCAACGTAGGACAGGGAATTTTCCCCGGGGAGCTGTTTTTT.